The subject of this entry is one T cell receptor (beta chain). Its antigen is undetermined. Clones were read by immunoSEQ multiplex PCR, and TCRdb kept only the in-frame ones, dropping some. The sample contains 100,000 to 150,000 clones, approximately 90% of which appear only once. This sample is drawn from a study of T cell responses to AZD1222 COVID-19 vaccine. CDR1 and CDR2 from the germline V gene are SGHKS and YYEKEE (reference sequence). This CDR3 has 14 residues. V lost 4 bases, J lost 0 bases, and 9 bases lay in between. Findings of the study overall: Among those given AZD1222, only six were seropositive at baseline. Spike-specific TCR breadth and depth both grew after two AZD1222 doses. Repertoires in all cases were sampled only once the peak T cell response had passed.

The chain has TRBV5-5 and TRBJ2-3; D gene uncertain. The sample consisted of peripheral blood, taken on day 0 of MenACWY control vaccination. This clonotype was obtained from an adult in good health. The CDR3 coding sequence is TGTGCCAGCAGCCAAGGAACCAGCACAGATACGCAGTATTTT. Protein: CASSQGTSTDTQYF.